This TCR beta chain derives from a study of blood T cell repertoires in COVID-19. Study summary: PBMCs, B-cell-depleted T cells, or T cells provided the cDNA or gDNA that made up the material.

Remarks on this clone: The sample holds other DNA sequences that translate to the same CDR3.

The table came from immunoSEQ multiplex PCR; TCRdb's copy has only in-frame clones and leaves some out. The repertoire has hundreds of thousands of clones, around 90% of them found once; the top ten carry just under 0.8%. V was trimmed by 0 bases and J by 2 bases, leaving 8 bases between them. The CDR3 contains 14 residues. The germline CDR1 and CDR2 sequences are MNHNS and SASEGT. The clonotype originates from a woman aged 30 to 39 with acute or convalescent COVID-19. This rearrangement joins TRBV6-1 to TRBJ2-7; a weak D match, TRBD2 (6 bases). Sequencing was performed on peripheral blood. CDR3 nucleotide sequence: TGTGCCAGCAGTGAAGCGGGAGGACCCTACGAGCAGTACTTC. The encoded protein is CASSEAGGPYEQYF.